Shown below are 26 T cell receptor beta chains from a single sample sequenced in a study of blood T cell repertoires in COVID-19. Libraries were prepared by immunoSEQ multiplex PCR; TCRdb keeps only in-frame clonotypes and omits some of them. Among about 180,000 clones, approximately 82% were seen once, and the ten largest hold roughly a sixth. What was sequenced was PBMCs or T cells enriched from blood (not recorded which). These receptors originate from a woman aged 45-59 years who had recovered from COVID-19.

The rearrangement uses TRBV19 and TRBJ2-1, with a tentative D call TRBD1 (5 bases). The CDR3 loop spans 13 amino acids. The V and J ends lost 1 base and 5 bases respectively, with 6 bases between them. The germline V gene encodes CDR1 LNHDA and CDR2 SQIVND (reference sequence). The CDR3 reads CASSIGQNNEQFF. The CDR3 nucleotides read TGTGCCAGTAGTATAGGACAGAACAATGAGCAGTTCTTC.

This sequence joins TRBV18 and TRBJ1-1, with D possibly matching TRBD1 (5 bases). Trimming took off 6 bases at V and 5 bases at J, with 19 bases between the two ends. CDR1 is KGHSH and CDR2 is LQKENI in the germline V gene. The CDR3 runs 15 residues. CDR3 DNA sequence: TGTGCCAGCTCCACCTCGGGGGGTGGTCGGACTGAAGCTTTCTTT. Its translation is CASSTSGGGRTEAFF.

This clone was observed once. The J gene is TRBJ2-1, the V gene TRBV11-3; the D is unclear. With 3 bases removed from V and 3 bases from J, the gap between germline ends came to 9 bases. Germline lookup yields CDR1 SGHNT and CDR2 YENEEA. The CDR3 is 14 amino acids. The CDR3 DNA reads TGTGCCAGCAGCTTTGAAGGAGACTACAATGAGCAGTTCTTC. Translation gives CASSFEGDYNEQFF.

This clone is a singleton in its sample. The J gene is TRBJ2-7, the V gene TRBV6-5; TRBD1 matches 11 bases. The CDR3 length is 16 residues. V shed 2 bases, J shed 1 base, and the junction held 4 bases outside the gene matches. Per the germline V gene, CDR1 is MNHEY and CDR2 is SVGAGI. In DNA form, the CDR3 reads TGTGCCAGCAGTTACGCCGGACAGGGGGCTTCCTACGAGCAGTACTTC. It specifies CASSYAGQGASYEQYF.

This clone was detected a few times. This chain connects TRBV6-5 to TRBJ1-2, with 8 positions matching TRBD1. Germline values: CDR1 MNHEY, CDR2 SVGAGI. The V and J ends lost 2 bases and 2 bases, in that order; junction bases with no gene match: 7. The length of the CDR3 is 16 residues. The chain's CDR3 is CASSYPRGQGNYGYTF. In DNA form, the CDR3 reads TGTGCCAGCAGTTACCCCCGAGGACAGGGAAACTATGGCTACACCTTC.

The chain recombines TRBV25-1 with TRBJ1-2, with no clear D. Germline assignment: CDR1 MGHDK and CDR2 SYGVNS. With 4 bases removed from V and 7 bases from J, the gap between germline ends came to 7 bases. This CDR3 is 11 amino acids long. The CDR3, as DNA: TGTGCCAGCAGTGCCGGGTCTGGCTACACCTTC. This encodes CASSAGSGYTF.

The chain combines TRBV5-1 with TRBJ2-7, with 8 bases fitting TRBD2. The CDR3 length is 18 residues. V shed 0 bases, J shed 0 bases, and the junction held 11 bases outside the gene matches. CDR1 is SGHRS and CDR2 is YFSETQ in the germline V gene. CDR3 region: CASSLVGSSGPSSYEQYF. For the CDR3, the DNA is TGCGCCAGCAGCTTGGTTGGGTCTAGCGGGCCGAGCTCCTACGAGCAGTACTTC.

The chain is built from TRBV12-3 or TRBV12-4 and TRBJ2-1, with 8 bases lining up with TRBD1. V lost 4 bases and J lost 5; bases outside the gene matches: 1. The CDR3 has 13 residues. CDR3 coding DNA: TGTGCCAGCAGTTCGGGACAGGACAATGAGCAGTTCTTC. Its protein is CASSSGQDNEQFF.

This sequence joins TRBV11-2 and TRBJ1-6; the D is unclear. In germline, CDR1 is SGHAT, CDR2 FQNNGV. V was cut by 4 bases and J by 7 bases, with 11 bases left in between. CDR3 length equals 14 residues. The CDR3 region is CASSSSYENSPLHF. Written as DNA, the CDR3 is TGTGCCAGCAGCTCCTCCTATGAAAATTCACCCCTCCACTTT.

Notes on this clone: Mismatch with germline at one junction end may stem from a read error. The V and J genes are TRBV11-1 and TRBJ2-1; 14 nucleotides align to TRBD2. The CDR3 sequence is 15 residues long. The germline CDR1 and CDR2 sequences are SGHAT and FQDESV (reference sequence). The CDR3 DNA reads as TGTGCCAGCAGCCCGGGACTAGCGGGGGCCAATGGGCAGTTCTTC. Amino acid sequence: CASSPGLAGANGQFF.

V gene TRBV5-5 combines with J gene TRBJ2-5; 9 bases agree with TRBD2. Germline V gives CDR1 SGHKS, CDR2 YYEKEE (reference sequence). With 5 bases clipped from V and 5 bases from J, the junction kept 13 bases outside the gene matches. The CDR3 is 16 residues long. The CDR3 DNA is TGTGCCAGCAGTGAATTGGGCGGGAGGGGGCTGGAGACCCAGTACTTC. Translating gives CASSELGGRGLETQYF.

The chain has TRBV6-5 and TRBJ2-5; D is possibly TRBD1 (5 bases). The CDR3 totals 11 residues. V shed 7 bases and J shed 5 bases, with 8 bases lying between them. Germline V gene sequence: CDR1 MNHEY, CDR2 SVGAGI. The CDR3 loop reads CASKGRETQYF. The CDR3 coding sequence is TGTGCCAGCAAGGGGCGGGAGACCCAGTACTTC.

The chain joins TRBV7-2 to TRBJ2-7; 10 positions match TRBD2. With V trimmed by 5 bases and J by 2 bases, 12 bases remained unmatched. The CDR3 covers 17 residues. Germline assignment: CDR1 SGHTA and CDR2 FQGNSA. In nucleotides, the CDR3 is TGTGCCAGCAGCCGCCAGGGGGAACTAGCGGGAACCTACGAGCAGTACTTC. This sequence encodes CASSRQGELAGTYEQYF.

A few counts support this clone. V gene TRBV5-1 combines with J gene TRBJ1-2; possible D gene TRBD1, 6 bases. Trimming took off 2 bases at V and 8 bases at J, with 28 bases between the two ends. The CDR3 sequence is 18 residues long. Germline CDR1 and CDR2: SGHRS and YFSETQ. CDR3 protein: CASSLNSVARDTARGYTF. The CDR3 DNA reads TGCGCCAGCAGCTTAAATTCTGTGGCCCGGGACACCGCCAGGGGCTACACCTTC.

The chain carries TRBV15 and TRBJ2-5, with a tentative D call TRBD1 (6 bases). The CDR3 extends over 16 amino acids. V lost 3 bases and J lost 5, with 19 bases in between. CDR1 is LNHNV and CDR2 is YYDKDF in the germline V gene (reference sequence). CDR3 DNA: TGTGCCACCAGCAGCAAACAGGGAAACCTCGGGGAGACCCAGTACTTC. It translates to CATSSKQGNLGETQYF.

V usage is TRBV28 and J usage is TRBJ2-2, with 8 positions matching TRBD1. The CDR3 consists of 16 residues. Germline V gene sequence: CDR1 MDHEN, CDR2 SYDVKM. The junction had 6 bases not matched to a gene; V was cut back by 2 bases and J by 4 bases. The CDR3 reads CASSLVNRGVTGELFF. As DNA, the CDR3 is TGTGCCAGCAGTTTAGTTAACAGGGGGGTCACCGGGGAGCTGTTTTTT.

The CDR3 loop reads CASSVAYSALSYEQYF. Written as DNA, the CDR3 is TGTGCCAGCAGCGTAGCTTACAGTGCCCTATCCTACGAGCAGTACTTC. The rearrangement joins TRBV9 to TRBJ2-7, with unresolved D. Germline values: CDR1 SGDLS, CDR2 YYNGEE. Trimming took off 0 bases at V and 1 base at J, with 14 bases between the two ends. CDR3 length: 16 amino acids.

This chain connects TRBV18 to TRBJ1-2, with a tentative D call TRBD1 (6 bases). The CDR3 is made up of 15 amino acids. CDR1 and CDR2 (germline): KGHSH, LQKENI. The V end lost 2 bases, the J end lost 5 bases, and 15 bases lay between the germline ends. DNA for the CDR3: TGTGCCAGCTCACCATCTTCAGGGCAGGGGTATGGCTACACCTTC. This encodes CASSPSSGQGYGYTF.

The chain employs TRBV6-5 and TRBJ1-2; a possible D gene is TRBD1 (5 bases). Germline CDR1 reads MNHEY; CDR2 reads SVGAGI. Trimming shortened V by 8 bases and J by 3 bases, and 16 bases separated the two germline ends. The CDR3 totals 14 residues. CDR3 sequence (DNA): TGTGCCAGCGCCAAGGGGCAGGGCCACTATGGCTACACCTTC. It codes for CASAKGQGHYGYTF.

The chain joins TRBV10-1 to TRBJ2-3; no definite D call. The germline gives CDR1 WNHNN, CDR2 SYGVQD (reference sequence). The V gene lost 0 bases and the J gene lost 2 bases, with 9 bases spanning the gap. The CDR3 consists of 15 residues. CDR3 coding DNA: TGCGCCAGCAGTGAGTCCCTTGTATACACAGATACGCAGTATTTT. It codes for CASSESLVYTDTQYF.

The chain employs TRBV7-2 and TRBJ2-4; 8 bases align to TRBD1. V lost 4 bases and J lost 3; bases outside the gene matches: 2. The CDR3 loop spans 14 amino acids. Germline V lookup: CDR1 SGHTA, CDR2 FQGNSA. The CDR3 region is CASSSTGGKNIQYF. In DNA form, the CDR3 reads TGTGCCAGCAGCTCAACAGGGGGCAAAAACATTCAGTACTTC.

This clone showed up just once. The chain uses TRBV5-1 and TRBJ2-1; 8 nucleotides agree with TRBD2. This CDR3 has 14 amino acids. Germline V gene lookup returns CDR1 SGHRS and CDR2 YFSETQ. V dropped 2 bases and J dropped 8; count of bases not matched to a gene: 6. CDR3 in amino acids: CASSLNSGSDEQFF. The CDR3 bases are TGCGCCAGCAGCTTAAACAGCGGGAGCGATGAGCAGTTCTTC. The entire variable domain, with the rest obtained from reference TRBV5-1 and TRBJ2-1, is as follows: KAGVTQTPRYLIKTRGQQVTLSCSPISGHRSVSWYQQTPGQGLQFLFEYFSETQRNKGNFPGRFSGRQFSNSRSEMNVSTLELGDSALYLCASSLNSGSDEQFFGPGTRLTVL.

This chain connects TRBV7-9 to TRBJ2-1, with 8 bases matching TRBD2. V shed 7 bases and J 5 bases; nucleotides not matched to a gene: 13. The germline V gene encodes CDR1 SEHNR and CDR2 FQNEAQ (reference sequence). The CDR3 sequence is 16 residues long. The CDR3 sequence is CASINSAGARHNEQFF. The CDR3 coding sequence is TGTGCCAGCATCAATTCAGCGGGAGCGAGACACAATGAGCAGTTCTTC. The full variable domain, completed using reference TRBV7-9 and TRBJ2-1, is DTGVSQNPRHKITKRGQNVTFRCDPISEHNRLYWYRQTLGQGPEFLTYFQNEAQLEKSRLLSDRFSAERPKGSFSTLEIQRTEQGDSAMYLCASINSAGARHNEQFFGPGTRLTVL.

The DNA for the CDR3 is TGTGCCAGCAGTAAGACCGGGACTAGCGGGAGGACAAATGAGCAGTTCTTC. It is translated as CASSKTGTSGRTNEQFF. The chain links TRBV9 to TRBJ2-1, with 15 bases that match TRBD2. CDR1 and CDR2 from the germline V gene are SGDLS and YYNGEE. With 5 bases clipped from V and 7 bases from J, the junction kept 10 bases outside the gene matches. This CDR3 region has 17 residues.

This clone has a single count. The chain couples TRBV28 to TRBJ2-1, with TRBD2 matching over 7 bases. Germline CDR1 reads MDHEN; CDR2 reads SYDVKM. CDR3 length: 13 amino acids. V shed 2 bases, J shed 8 bases, and the junction held 3 bases outside the gene matches. The CDR3 coding sequence is TGTGCCAGCAGTTTAGCGGGAGAGGATGAGCAGTTCTTC. This sequence encodes CASSLAGEDEQFF.

This rearrangement joins TRBV5-1 to TRBJ1-4; the D gene is possibly TRBD1 (6 bases). V was cut by 0 bases and J by 1 base, with 10 bases left in between. This CDR3 spans 16 amino acids. Germline loops: CDR1 SGHRS, CDR2 YFSETQ. CDR3 DNA: TGCGCCAGCAGCTTGGCCCAACAGGGAACTAATGAAAAACTGTTTTTT. Translated, it gives CASSLAQQGTNEKLFF.